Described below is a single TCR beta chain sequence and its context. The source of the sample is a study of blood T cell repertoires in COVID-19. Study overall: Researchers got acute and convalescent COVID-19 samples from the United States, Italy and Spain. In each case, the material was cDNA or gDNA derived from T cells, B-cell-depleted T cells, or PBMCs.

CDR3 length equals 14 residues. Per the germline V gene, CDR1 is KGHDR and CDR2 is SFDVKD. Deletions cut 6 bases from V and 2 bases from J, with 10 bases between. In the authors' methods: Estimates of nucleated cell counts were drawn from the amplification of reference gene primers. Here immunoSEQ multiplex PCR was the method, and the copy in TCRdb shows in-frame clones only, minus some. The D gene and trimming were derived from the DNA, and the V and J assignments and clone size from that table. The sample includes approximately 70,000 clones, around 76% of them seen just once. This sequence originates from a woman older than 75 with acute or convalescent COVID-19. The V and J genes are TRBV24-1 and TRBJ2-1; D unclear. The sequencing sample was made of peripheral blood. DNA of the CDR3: TGTGCCACCAGTAGGTCAGGTACCTACAATGAGCAGTTCTTC. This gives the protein CATSRSGTYNEQFF.